This T cell receptor (beta chain) was captured in a study of shared clonotypes between healthy human individuals. The overall study: A couple of female and three male donors aged 18 to 49 were enrolled.

The CDR3 totals 14 residues. Germline V CDR1 and CDR2: LNHDA, SQIVND (reference sequence). Trimming took 3 bases from V and 7 from J; bases not matched to a gene: 4. Produced via immunoSEQ multiplex PCR; TCRdb's table is partial and in-frame only. The sample contains millions of clones, around nine tenths of which appear only once. The chain is built from TRBV19 and TRBJ1-5; 9 bases line up with TRBD1. The TCR comes from a man between 18 and 29 years old in good health. What was sequenced was naive CD4+ T cells sorted from blood. The subset is: CD45RA+ positively selected. This CDR3 is CASSIDRGVQPQHF. As DNA, the CDR3 is TGTGCCAGTAGTATTGACAGGGGGGTGCAGCCCCAGCATTTT.